The 8 T cell receptor beta chains reported below all come from one sample, sequenced in a study of blood T cell repertoires in COVID-19. TCRdb's copy holds only in-frame clones and misses some; the assay was immunoSEQ multiplex PCR. The sample carries approximately 240,000 clones, approximately 91% recorded once. The sequenced sample consisted of peripheral blood. Receptor source: a man under 40 with COVID-19, enrolled during active disease.

The chain has TRBV27 and TRBJ1-1; tentative D call: TRBD1 (5 bases). Germline V gives CDR1 MNHEY, CDR2 SMNVEV (reference sequence). The CDR3 is made up of 12 amino acids. V dropped 3 bases and J dropped 6 bases, with 8 bases sitting between them. The CDR3: CASSFQGAEAFF. Here the CDR3 DNA reads TGTGCCAGCAGTTTTCAAGGGGCTGAAGCTTTCTTT.

This clone came up once. The gene calls are TRBV4-1 and TRBJ2-1, with 8 bases matching TRBD2. J lost 1 base, V lost 0 bases, and 2 bases had no gene match. CDR1 and CDR2 (germline): MGHRA, YSYEKL. The CDR3 is 16 amino acids. CDR3 nucleotide sequence: TGCGCCAGCAGCCAAGACGGACTAGCATCCTACAATGAGCAGTTCTTC. As protein: CASSQDGLASYNEQFF.

CDR3 DNA: TGTGCCAGCAGCCAAGAGAGGCAGGGGGGTGAAGCTTTCTTT. Translation gives CASSQERQGGEAFF. The chain uses TRBV3-1 (or the pseudogene TRBV3-2) and TRBJ1-1; 7 nucleotides agree with TRBD1. V shed 0 bases and J 7 bases; nucleotides not matched to a gene: 5. This CDR3 region has 14 residues. Germline lookup yields CDR1 LGHDT and CDR2 YNNKEL (reference sequence).

The table lists this clone with a count of one. The J gene is TRBJ1-2, the V gene TRBV6-5, with a tentative D call TRBD1 (5 bases). CDR1 is MNHEY and CDR2 is SVGAGI in the germline V gene. Trimming cost V 4 bases and J 5 bases, with 8 bases left between them. This CDR3 has 12 amino acids. The CDR3 DNA follows: TGTGCCAGCAGTTTGGGGGGATATGGCTACACCTTC. This translates into CASSLGGYGYTF.

The CDR3 region is CASSPRGVRRGTDTQYF. In DNA form, the CDR3 reads TGTGCCAGCTCCCCTCGGGGGGTGAGAAGAGGGACAGATACGCAGTATTTT. The chain joins TRBV18 to TRBJ2-3; 7 bases fit TRBD2. V dropped 6 bases and J dropped 3; count of bases not matched to a gene: 15. This CDR3 region has 17 residues. Germline V lookup: CDR1 KGHSH, CDR2 LQKENI. Together with reference TRBV18 and TRBJ2-3, the CDR3 gives the full variable domain: NAGVMQNPRHLVRRRGQEARLRCSPMKGHSHVYWYRQLPEEGLKFMVYLQKENIIDESGMPKERFSAEFPKEGPSILRIQQVVRGDSAAYFCASSPRGVRRGTDTQYFGPGTRLTVL.

The V gene is TRBV13, the J gene TRBJ2-7, with 11 bases identical to TRBD1. CDR3 length equals 18 residues. Germline V gene lookup returns CDR1 PRHDT and CDR2 FYEKMQ (reference sequence). Trimming took 5 bases from V and 2 from J; bases not matched to a gene: 14. The CDR3 spells CASSPQGRPGQGAYEQYF. Written as DNA, the CDR3 is TGTGCCAGCAGCCCTCAAGGCCGACCGGGACAGGGGGCCTACGAGCAGTACTTC.

The V gene is TRBV5-1, the J gene TRBJ1-2; the D is unclear. From germline, CDR1 is SGHRS and CDR2 YFSETQ. This CDR3 region has 15 residues. Trimming removed 0 bases from V and 7 bases from J, with 16 bases in between. The CDR3 here is CASSLALDKSGGYTF. CDR3 sequence (DNA): TGCGCCAGCAGCTTGGCCTTAGACAAGTCAGGTGGCTACACCTTC. The full variable domain, with the rest looked up from reference TRBV5-1 and TRBJ1-2, is KAGVTQTPRYLIKTRGQQVTLSCSPISGHRSVSWYQQTPGQGLQFLFEYFSETQRNKGNFPGRFSGRQFSNSRSEMNVSTLELGDSALYLCASSLALDKSGGYTFGSGTRLTVV.

J is TRBJ2-2 and V is TRBV13; D may be TRBD2 (6 bases). CDR1 PRHDT and CDR2 FYEKMQ come from the germline V gene (reference sequence). CDR3 length: 17 residues. Trimming cost V 0 bases and J 0 bases, with 11 bases left between them. CDR3 in DNA: TGTGCCAGCAGCTTAGGGCTAGCGTACGCGAACACCGGGGAGCTGTTTTTT. Protein sequence: CASSLGLAYANTGELFF.